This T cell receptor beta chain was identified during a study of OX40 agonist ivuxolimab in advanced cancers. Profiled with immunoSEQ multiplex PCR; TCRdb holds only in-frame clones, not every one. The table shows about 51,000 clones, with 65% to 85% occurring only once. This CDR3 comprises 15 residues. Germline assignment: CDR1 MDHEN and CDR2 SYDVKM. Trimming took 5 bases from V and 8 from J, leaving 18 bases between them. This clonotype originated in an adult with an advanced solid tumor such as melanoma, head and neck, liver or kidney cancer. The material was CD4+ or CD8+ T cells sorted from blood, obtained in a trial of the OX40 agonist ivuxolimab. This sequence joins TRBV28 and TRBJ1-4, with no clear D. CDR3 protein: CASSPPGGSGEKLFF. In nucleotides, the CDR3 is TGTGCCAGCAGTCCCCCAGGAGGGTCGGGAGAAAAACTGTTTTTT.